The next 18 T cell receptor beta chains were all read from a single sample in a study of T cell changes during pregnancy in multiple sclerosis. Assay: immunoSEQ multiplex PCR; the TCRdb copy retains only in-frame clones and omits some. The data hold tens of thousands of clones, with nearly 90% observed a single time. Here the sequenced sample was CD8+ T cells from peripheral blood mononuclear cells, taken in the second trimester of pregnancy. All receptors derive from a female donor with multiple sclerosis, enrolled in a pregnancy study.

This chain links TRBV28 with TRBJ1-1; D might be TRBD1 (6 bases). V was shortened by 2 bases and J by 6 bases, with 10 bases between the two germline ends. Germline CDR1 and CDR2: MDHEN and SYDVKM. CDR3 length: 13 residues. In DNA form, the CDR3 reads TGTGCCAGCAGTTTAGGGGGCAACGCTGAAGCTTTCTTT. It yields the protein CASSLGGNAEAFF.

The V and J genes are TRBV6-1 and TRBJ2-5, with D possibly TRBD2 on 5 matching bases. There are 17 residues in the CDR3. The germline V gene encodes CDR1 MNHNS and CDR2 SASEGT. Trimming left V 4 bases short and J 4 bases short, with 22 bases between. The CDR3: CASSVGPPGRVRETQYF. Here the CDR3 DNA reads TGTGCCAGCAGTGTAGGACCCCCGGGAAGGGTACGAGAGACCCAGTACTTC.

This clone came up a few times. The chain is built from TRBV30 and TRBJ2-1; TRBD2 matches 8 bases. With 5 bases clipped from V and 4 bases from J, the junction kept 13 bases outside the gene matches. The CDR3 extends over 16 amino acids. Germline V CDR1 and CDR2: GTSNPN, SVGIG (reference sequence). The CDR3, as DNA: TGTGCCTGGTCTTCAGGCAGGAGCGGGAGATACAATGAGCAGTTCTTC. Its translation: CAWSSGRSGRYNEQFF.

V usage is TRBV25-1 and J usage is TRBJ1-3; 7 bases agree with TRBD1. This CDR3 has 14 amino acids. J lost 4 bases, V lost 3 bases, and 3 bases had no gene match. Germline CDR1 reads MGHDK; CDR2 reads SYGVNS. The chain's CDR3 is CASSEVGGGNTIYF. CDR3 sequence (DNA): TGTGCCAGCAGTGAGGTAGGGGGCGGAAACACCATATATTTT.

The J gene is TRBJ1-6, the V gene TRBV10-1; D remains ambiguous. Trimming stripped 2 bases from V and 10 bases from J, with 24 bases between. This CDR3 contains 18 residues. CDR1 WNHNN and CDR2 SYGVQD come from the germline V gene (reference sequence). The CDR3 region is CASSEVEERVAGGSPLHF. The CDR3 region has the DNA TGCGCCAGCAGTGAGGTGGAGGAGAGGGTGGCTGGTGGGTCACCCCTCCACTTT.

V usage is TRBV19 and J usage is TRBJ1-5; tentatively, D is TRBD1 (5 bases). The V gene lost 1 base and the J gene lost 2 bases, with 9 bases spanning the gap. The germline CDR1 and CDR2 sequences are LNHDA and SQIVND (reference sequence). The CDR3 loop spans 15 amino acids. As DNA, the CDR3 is TGTGCCAGTAGTATAGGGCCGGGGGGCAATCAGCCCCAGCATTTT. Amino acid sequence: CASSIGPGGNQPQHF. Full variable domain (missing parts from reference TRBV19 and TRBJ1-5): DGGITQSPKYLFRKEGQNVTLSCEQNLNHDAMYWYRQDPGQGLRLIYYSQIVNDFQKGDIAEGYSVSREKKESFPLTVTSAQKNPTAFYLCASSIGPGGNQPQHFGDGTRLSIL.

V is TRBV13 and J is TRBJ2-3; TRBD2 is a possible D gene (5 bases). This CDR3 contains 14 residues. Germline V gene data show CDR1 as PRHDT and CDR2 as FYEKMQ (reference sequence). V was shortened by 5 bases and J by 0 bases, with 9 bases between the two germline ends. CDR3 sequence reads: CASSAGGSTDTQYF. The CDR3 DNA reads TGTGCCAGCAGCGCGGGCGGGAGCACAGATACGCAGTATTTT.

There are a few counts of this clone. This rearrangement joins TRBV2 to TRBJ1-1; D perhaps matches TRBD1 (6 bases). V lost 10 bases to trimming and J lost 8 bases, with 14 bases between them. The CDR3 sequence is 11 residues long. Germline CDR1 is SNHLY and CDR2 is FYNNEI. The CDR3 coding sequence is TGTGCCACATCGAGGACAGTCGAAGCTTTCTTT. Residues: CATSRTVEAFF.

In DNA, the CDR3 is TGTGCCAGCAGCCTCCCCGGGAGGGGGCGAAACGAGCAGTACTTC. Its translation is CASSLPGRGRNEQYF. The J gene is TRBJ2-7, the V gene TRBV5-6; the D gene is possibly TRBD2 (8 bases). Germline values: CDR1 SGHDT, CDR2 YYEEEE. The germline V and J ends were trimmed by 4 bases and 5 bases, with 19 bases remaining between them. This CDR3 spans 15 amino acids.

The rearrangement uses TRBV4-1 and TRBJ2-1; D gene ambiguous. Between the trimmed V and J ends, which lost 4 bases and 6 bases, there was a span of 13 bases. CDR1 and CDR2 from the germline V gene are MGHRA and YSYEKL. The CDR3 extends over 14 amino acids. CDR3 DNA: TGCGCCAGCAGCCCCCCCGGCGGCCCCAATGAGCAGTTCTTC. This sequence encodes CASSPPGGPNEQFF.

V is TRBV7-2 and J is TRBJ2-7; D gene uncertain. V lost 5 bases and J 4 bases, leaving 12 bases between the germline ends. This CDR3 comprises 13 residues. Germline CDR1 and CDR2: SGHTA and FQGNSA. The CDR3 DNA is TGTGCCAGCAGCGATGAAACTAAATACGAGCAGTACTTC. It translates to CASSDETKYEQYF.

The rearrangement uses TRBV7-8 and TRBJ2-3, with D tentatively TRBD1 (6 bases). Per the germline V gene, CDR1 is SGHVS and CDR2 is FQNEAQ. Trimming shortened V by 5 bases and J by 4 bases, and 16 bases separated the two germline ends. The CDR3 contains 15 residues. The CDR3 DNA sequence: TGTGCCAGCAGCACACATGGACAGACACCAGATACGCAGTATTTT. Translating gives CASSTHGQTPDTQYF.

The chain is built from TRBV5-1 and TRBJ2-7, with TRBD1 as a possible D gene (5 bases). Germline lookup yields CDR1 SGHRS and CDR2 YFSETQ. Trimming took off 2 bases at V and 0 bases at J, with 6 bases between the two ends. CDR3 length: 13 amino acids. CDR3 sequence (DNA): TGCGCCAGCAGCTTAGGACACTCCTACGAGCAGTACTTC. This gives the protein CASSLGHSYEQYF.

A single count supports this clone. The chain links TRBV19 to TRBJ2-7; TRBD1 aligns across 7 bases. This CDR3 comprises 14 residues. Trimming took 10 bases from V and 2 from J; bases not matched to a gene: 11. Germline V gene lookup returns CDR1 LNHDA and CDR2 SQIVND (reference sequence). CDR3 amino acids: CATRRTGNPYEQYF. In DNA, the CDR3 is TGTGCCACACGACGGACAGGCAATCCCTACGAGCAGTACTTC. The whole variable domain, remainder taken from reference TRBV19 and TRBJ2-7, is DGGITQSPKYLFRKEGQNVTLSCEQNLNHDAMYWYRQDPGQGLRLIYYSQIVNDFQKGDIAEGYSVSREKKESFPLTVTSAQKNPTAFYLCATRRTGNPYEQYFGPGTRLTVT.

The CDR3 sequence is CASSLLPGYKGGYTF. CDR3 DNA sequence: TGTGCCAGCAGTTTATTGCCAGGGTATAAGGGAGGCTACACCTTC. The V gene is TRBV27, the J gene TRBJ1-2; possible D gene TRBD1, 5 bases. Germline CDR1 is MNHEY and CDR2 is SMNVEV (reference sequence). This CDR3 is built from 15 residues. Between the trimmed V and J ends, which lost 1 base and 8 bases, there was a span of 17 bases.

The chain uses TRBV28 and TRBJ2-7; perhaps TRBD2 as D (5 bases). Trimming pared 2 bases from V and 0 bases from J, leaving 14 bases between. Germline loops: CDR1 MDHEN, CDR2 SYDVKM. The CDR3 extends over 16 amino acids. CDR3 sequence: CASSLTLARSSYEQYF. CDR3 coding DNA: TGTGCCAGCAGTTTAACCCTAGCCCGTAGCTCCTACGAGCAGTACTTC. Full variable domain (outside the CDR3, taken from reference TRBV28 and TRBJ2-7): DVKVTQSSRYLVKRTGEKVFLECVQDMDHENMFWYRQDPGLGLRLIYFSYDVKMKEKGDIPEGYSVSREKKERFSLILESASTNQTSMYLCASSLTLARSSYEQYFGPGTRLTVT.

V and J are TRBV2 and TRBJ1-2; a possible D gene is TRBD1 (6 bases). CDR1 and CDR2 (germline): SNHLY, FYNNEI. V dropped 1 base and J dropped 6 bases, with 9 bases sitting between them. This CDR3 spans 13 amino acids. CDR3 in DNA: TGTGCCAGCAGTGAAGTTGCAGGGGATGGCTACACCTTC. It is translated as CASSEVAGDGYTF.

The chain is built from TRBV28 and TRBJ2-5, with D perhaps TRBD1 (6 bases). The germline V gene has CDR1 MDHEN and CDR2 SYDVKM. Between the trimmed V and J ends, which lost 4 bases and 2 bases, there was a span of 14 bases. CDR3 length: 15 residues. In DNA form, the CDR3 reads TGTGCCAGCAGTTCGGGACAATTATTGCAAGAGACCCAGTACTTC. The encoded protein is CASSSGQLLQETQYF. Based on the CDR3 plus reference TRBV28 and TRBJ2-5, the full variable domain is DVKVTQSSRYLVKRTGEKVFLECVQDMDHENMFWYRQDPGLGLRLIYFSYDVKMKEKGDIPEGYSVSREKKERFSLILESASTNQTSMYLCASSSGQLLQETQYFGPGTRLLVL.